A single TCR beta chain is shown here with its context. This record belongs to a study of blood T cell repertoires in COVID-19. Overall study context: Sites across the United States, Italy and Spain contributed samples from acute and convalescent COVID-19. PBMCs, B-cell-depleted T cells, or T cells provided the cDNA or gDNA that made up the material.

Original handling: Amplification with reference gene primers provided the estimates of nucleated cell counts. Method: immunoSEQ multiplex PCR; TCRdb's copy keeps in-frame clones and lacks some. For V, J and clone size, that table is used; D and trimming come from the DNA. This sample yields some 150,000 clones, of which 65% to 85% are seen a single time; over 7% belongs to the top ten. V dropped 4 bases and J dropped 4 bases, with 13 bases sitting between them. Per the germline V gene, CDR1 is MNHEY and CDR2 is SMNVEV (reference sequence). CDR3 length equals 14 residues. The V call is TRBV27, the J call TRBJ1-2; D perhaps matches TRBD1 (6 bases). The sequence derives from a human donor in a cohort sampled during active COVID-19. Source material: peripheral blood. The CDR3 DNA reads TGTGCCAGCAGTTATAAGGGGGTAGGCTATGGCTACACCTTC. Its translation: CASSYKGVGYGYTF.